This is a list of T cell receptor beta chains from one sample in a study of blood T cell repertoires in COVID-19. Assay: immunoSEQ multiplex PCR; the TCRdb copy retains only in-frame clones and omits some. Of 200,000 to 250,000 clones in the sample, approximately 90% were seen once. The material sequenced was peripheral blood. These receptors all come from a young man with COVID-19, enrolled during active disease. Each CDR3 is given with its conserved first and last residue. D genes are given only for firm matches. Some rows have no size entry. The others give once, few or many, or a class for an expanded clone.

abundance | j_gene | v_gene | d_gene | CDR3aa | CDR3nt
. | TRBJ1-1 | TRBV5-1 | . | CASSPGENTEAFF | TGCGCCAGCAGCCCCGGAGAGAACACTGAAGCTTTCTTT
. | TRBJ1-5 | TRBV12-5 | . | CASGVGGVRDQPQHF | TGTGCTAGTGGTGTGGGGGGGGTGAGAGATCAGCCCCAGCATTTT
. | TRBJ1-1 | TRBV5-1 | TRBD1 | CASRAQGANTEAFF | TGCGCCAGCAGGGCCCAGGGGGCGAACACTGAAGCTTTCTTT
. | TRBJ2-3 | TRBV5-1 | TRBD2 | CASSLLGLAGGPTDTQYF | TGCGCCAGCAGCTTGTTGGGACTAGCGGGGGGGCCCACAGATACGCAGTATTTT
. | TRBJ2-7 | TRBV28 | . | CASSRRNDRPPYEQYF | TGTGCCAGCAGTCGACGGAATGACAGGCCTCCCTACGAGCAGTACTTC
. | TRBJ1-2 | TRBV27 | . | CASSSGSALHYGYTF | TGTGCCAGCAGTTCAGGGTCCGCGCTGCACTATGGCTACACCTTC
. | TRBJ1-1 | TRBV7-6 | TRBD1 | CASSLGTGLATEAFF | TGTGCCAGCAGCTTAGGGACAGGGTTGGCCACTGAAGCTTTCTTT
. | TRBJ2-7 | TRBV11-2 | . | CASSLALLSSYEQYF | TGTGCCAGCAGCTTAGCCCTTCTAAGCTCCTACGAGCAGTACTTC
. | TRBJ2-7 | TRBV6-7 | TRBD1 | CASSSGQRGYEQYF | TGTGCCAGCAGTTCGGGACAGAGAGGGTACGAGCAGTACTTC
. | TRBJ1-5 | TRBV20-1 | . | CSASQGGDQPQHF | TGCAGTGCTAGTCAGGGCGGGGATCAGCCCCAGCATTTT
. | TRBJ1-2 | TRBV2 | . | CASSDYFGRGQRYGYTF | TGTGCCAGCAGTGATTATTTTGGTAGGGGTCAACGCTATGGCTACACCTTC
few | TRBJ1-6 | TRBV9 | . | CASGESPLHF | TGTGCCAGCGGAGAATCACCCCTCCACTTT
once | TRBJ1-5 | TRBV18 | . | CASSPQEAHQPQHF | TGTGCCAGCTCACCACAAGAGGCCCATCAGCCCCAGCATTTT
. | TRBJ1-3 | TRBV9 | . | CASSEGDSGNTIYF | TGTGCCAGCAGCGAGGGGGACTCTGGAAACACCATATATTTT
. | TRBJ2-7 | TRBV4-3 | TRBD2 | CASSHGLAGDEQYF | TGCGCCAGCAGCCACGGACTAGCGGGTGACGAGCAGTACTTC
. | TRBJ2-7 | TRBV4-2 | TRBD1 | CASSQEGQGPYEQYF | TGTGCCAGCAGCCAGGAGGGACAGGGCCCCTACGAGCAGTACTTC
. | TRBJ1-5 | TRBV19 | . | CASTQGLQPQHF | TGTGCCAGTACCCAGGGGCTTCAGCCCCAGCATTTT
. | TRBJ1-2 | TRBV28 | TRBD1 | CASSSLPGQGYGYTF | TGTGCCAGCAGTTCCCTTCCGGGACAGGGCTATGGCTACACCTTC
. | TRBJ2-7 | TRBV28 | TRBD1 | CASKPPPGTVTYEQYF | TGTGCCAGCAAACCCCCCCCCGGGACAGTAACCTACGAGCAGTACTTC
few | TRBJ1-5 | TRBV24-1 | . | CATSDSGYSNQPQHF | TGTGCCACCAGTGATTCGGGGTATAGCAATCAGCCCCAGCATTTT
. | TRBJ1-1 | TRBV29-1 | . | CSVRPLQTEAFF | TGCAGCGTCCGTCCTCTCCAGACTGAAGCTTTCTTT
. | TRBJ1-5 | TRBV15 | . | CATSVLRSGNQPQHF | TGTGCCACCAGCGTCCTAAGATCAGGGAATCAGCCCCAGCATTTT
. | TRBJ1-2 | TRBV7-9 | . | CASSLEVQVGYTF | TGTGCCAGCAGCTTAGAGGTACAGGTGGGCTACACCTTC
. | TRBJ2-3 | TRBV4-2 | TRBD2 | CASSPLGGGQTSGRTMADTQYF | TGTGCCAGCAGCCCCCTGGGGGGGGGCCAGACTAGCGGGAGAACTATGGCAGATACGCAGTATTTT
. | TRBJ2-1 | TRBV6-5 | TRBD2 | CASRSTSGSTNEQFF | TGTGCCAGCAGATCGACTAGCGGGAGTACCAATGAGCAGTTCTTC
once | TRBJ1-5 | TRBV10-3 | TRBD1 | CAISESGGQSNQPQHF | TGTGCCATCAGTGAGTCGGGGGGACAGAGCAATCAGCCCCAGCATTTT
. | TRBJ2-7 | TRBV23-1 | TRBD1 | CASSQSDRATNEQYF | TGCGCCAGCAGTCAATCGGACAGGGCTACAAACGAGCAGTACTTC
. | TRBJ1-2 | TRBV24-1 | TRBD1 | CATSAADREDGYTF | TGTGCCACCAGTGCCGCGGACAGGGAAGATGGCTACACCTTC
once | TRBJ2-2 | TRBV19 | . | CASKGDTGELFF | TGTGCCAGTAAAGGGGACACCGGGGAGCTGTTTTTT
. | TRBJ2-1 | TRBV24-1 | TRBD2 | CATSDWRAGGANEQFF | TGTGCCACCAGTGATTGGCGGGCGGGAGGGGCAAATGAGCAGTTCTTC
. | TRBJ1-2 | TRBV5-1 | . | CASSLAYSTNYGYTF | TGCGCCAGCAGCTTGGCCTACAGCACTAACTATGGCTACACCTTC
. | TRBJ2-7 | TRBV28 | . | CAIKGHYEQYF | TGTGCAATCAAGGGGCACTACGAGCAGTACTTC
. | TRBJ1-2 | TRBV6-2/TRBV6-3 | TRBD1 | CASSPGQGGNYGYTF | TGTGCCAGCAGTCCGGGACAGGGAGGGAACTATGGCTACACCTTC
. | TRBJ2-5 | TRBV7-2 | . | CASSLWAAVRSASETQYF | TGTGCCAGCAGCCTTTGGGCTGCAGTAAGAAGTGCTTCGGAGACCCAGTACTTC
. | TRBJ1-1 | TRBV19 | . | CASSEPQGRDTEAFF | TGTGCCAGTAGTGAACCTCAGGGTAGGGACACTGAAGCTTTCTTT
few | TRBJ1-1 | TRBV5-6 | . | CASSPVGAQVTEAFF | TGTGCCAGCAGCCCCGTGGGGGCGCAGGTCACTGAAGCTTTCTTT
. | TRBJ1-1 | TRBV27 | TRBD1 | CASSSTGGTEAFF | TGTGCCAGCAGTTCCACAGGGGGCACTGAAGCTTTCTTT
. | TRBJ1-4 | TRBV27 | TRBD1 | CASSHPRTGLNEKLFF | TGTGCCAGCAGTCATCCCAGGACAGGGCTTAATGAAAAACTGTTTTTT
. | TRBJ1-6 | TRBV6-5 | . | CASSYSGGDYNSPLHF | TGTGCCAGCAGTTACTCCGGAGGGGATTATAATTCACCCCTCCACTTT
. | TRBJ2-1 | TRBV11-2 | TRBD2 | CASRVAGGGYNEQFF | TGTGCCAGCAGAGTAGCGGGAGGGGGTTACAATGAGCAGTTCTTC
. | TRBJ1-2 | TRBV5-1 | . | CASSSLRTRGYGYTF | TGCGCCAGCAGCTCCCTTCGGACCCGGGGCTATGGCTACACCTTC
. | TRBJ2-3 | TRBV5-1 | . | CASSRPWDRGTSGASTDTQYF | TGCGCCAGCAGCCGCCCCTGGGACAGGGGAACTAGCGGGGCTAGCACAGATACGCAGTATTTT
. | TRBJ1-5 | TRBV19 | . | CASSNRVQPQHF | TGTGCCAGTAGTAACAGGGTGCAGCCCCAGCATTTT
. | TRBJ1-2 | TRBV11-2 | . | CASSLGGGAWYGYTF | TGTGCCAGCAGCTTGGGCGGGGGCGCATGGTATGGCTACACCTTC
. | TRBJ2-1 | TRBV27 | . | CASSPTPLNEQFF | TGTGCCAGCAGTCCGACACCCCTCAATGAGCAGTTCTTC
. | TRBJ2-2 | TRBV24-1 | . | CATSERNQKLFF | TGTGCCACCAGTGAGCGGAACCAGAAGCTGTTTTTT
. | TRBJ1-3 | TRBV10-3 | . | CVIQGLGNTIYF | TGTGTGATACAGGGCCTTGGAAACACCATATATTTT
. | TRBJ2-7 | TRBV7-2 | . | CASSLVQGSYEQYF | TGTGCCAGCAGCTTAGTACAGGGAAGCTACGAGCAGTACTTC
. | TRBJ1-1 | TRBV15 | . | CATSRNQGNTEAFF | TGTGCCACCAGCAGAAACCAGGGGAACACTGAAGCTTTCTTT
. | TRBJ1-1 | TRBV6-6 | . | CASSKATGNTEAFF | TGTGCCAGCAGTAAGGCCACGGGAAACACTGAAGCTTTCTTT
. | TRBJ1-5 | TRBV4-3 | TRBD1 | CASSLDRAGNQPQHF | TGCGCCAGCAGCCTGGACAGGGCCGGCAATCAGCCCCAGCATTTT
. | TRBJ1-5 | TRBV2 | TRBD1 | CASSGTGGRQPQHF | TGTGCCAGCAGCGGGACAGGGGGCCGGCAGCCCCAGCATTTT
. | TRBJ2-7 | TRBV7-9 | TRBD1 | CASSLGGQGREYF | TGTGCCAGCAGCTTAGGGGGACAGGGACGGGAGTACTTC
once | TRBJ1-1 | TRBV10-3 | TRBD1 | CAISERDSSNTEAFF | TGTGCCATCAGTGAAAGGGACAGTTCGAACACTGAAGCTTTCTTT
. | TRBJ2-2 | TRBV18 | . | CASSQGLNTGELFF | TGTGCCAGCTCACAGGGACTGAACACCGGGGAGCTGTTTTTT
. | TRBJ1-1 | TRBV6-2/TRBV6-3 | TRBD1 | CASSHYRDRGTEAFF | TGTGCCAGCAGTCACTACCGGGACAGGGGCACTGAAGCTTTCTTT